These 26 T cell receptor beta chains share one sample of origin, sequenced in a study of T cells expressing NK-cell markers. TCRdb reanalyzed the 5' RACE reads and collapses them to one entry per CDR3 protein, without DNA. This table lists 500,000 to 700,000 distinct CDR3 sequences. Sequencing was performed on blood T cells: a sorted CD56 or NKG2C T cell subset, CD4+ or CD8+ T cells, or bulk PBMC T cells (not recorded which). Every receptor here comes from a man younger than 35 in good health.

The chain carries TRBV7-9 and TRBJ1-1. From germline, CDR1 is SEHNR and CDR2 FQNEAQ (reference sequence). The CDR3 totals 15 residues. The CDR3: CASSFLVSPGAEAFF.

V and J are TRBV28 and TRBJ1-5. The CDR3 is 15 residues long. CDR1 is MDHEN, CDR2 SYDVKM, per germline. CDR3 in amino acids: CASSLEPMYVQPQHF.

This chain uses TRBV9 with TRBJ2-2; TCRdb proposes TRBD1, but this gene call is untestable without DNA. This CDR3 is 15 amino acids long. In germline, CDR1 is SGDLS, CDR2 YYNGEE. The CDR3 reads CASSKRTGSSGELFF.

This sequence joins TRBV6-2 or TRBV6-3 and TRBJ2-2; TCRdb picks TRBD1, but there is no DNA to check that call. This CDR3 spans 16 amino acids. Looked up from germline, CDR1 is MNHEY and CDR2 is SVGEGT. CDR3 region: CASSPPTGHKTGELFF.

The CDR3: CASSLRSGRKYF. The chain combines TRBV7-2 with TRBJ2-7; TCRdb proposes TRBD2, but this gene call is untestable without DNA. The V gene's germline CDR1 is SGHTA and CDR2 FQGNSA. The CDR3 is 12 amino acids. Filled out from reference TRBV7-2 and TRBJ2-7, the complete variable domain reads GAGVSQSPSNKVTEKGKDVELRCDPISGHTALYWYRQSLGQGLEFLIYFQGNSAPDKSGLPSDRFSAERTGGSVSTLTIQRTQQEDSAVYLCASSLRSGRKYFGPGTRLTVT.

The rearrangement uses TRBV24-1 and TRBJ2-5; TCRdb proposes TRBD2, but this gene call is untestable without DNA. This CDR3 is built from 14 residues. Germline CDR1 is KGHDR and CDR2 is SFDVKD. The CDR3 loop reads CATSDPEGGETQYF.

The V call is TRBV6-5, the J call TRBJ2-5; the D call of TRBD1 rests on TCRdb alone, since no DNA is present to check it. The CDR3 is 16 amino acids. Germline CDR1 is MNHEY and CDR2 is SVGAGI. CDR3 sequence: CASSYESLSPRETQYF.

V is TRBV6-1 and J is TRBJ1-5; TCRdb outputs TRBD1, but without DNA this stays unchecked. The CDR3 has 16 residues. Germline V gene lookup returns CDR1 MNHNS and CDR2 SASEGT. The CDR3 here is CASRAGSGHSNQPQHF.

The rearrangement links TRBV19 to TRBJ1-2. CDR1 and CDR2 from the germline V gene are LNHDA and SQIVND (reference sequence). There are 15 residues in the CDR3. The CDR3 region is CASSTDPQGYYGYTF.

The rearrangement uses TRBV6-1 and TRBJ1-4. The CDR3 is 11 residues long. Germline CDR1 and CDR2: MNHNS and SASEGT. The CDR3 is CASRKLEKLFF.

The chain recombines TRBV4-1 with TRBJ2-1; TCRdb designates TRBD2, a call that cannot be tested without DNA. This CDR3 has 13 amino acids. Germline V gene data show CDR1 as MGHRA and CDR2 as YSYEKL. CDR3 loop: CASSQPGGTQRFF.

The V and J genes are TRBV9 and TRBJ2-6. CDR3 length: 16 amino acids. The germline gives CDR1 SGDLS, CDR2 YYNGEE. The CDR3 region is CASSERQGYGANVLTF.

The chain is built from TRBV3-1 and TRBJ2-1. The CDR3 is 14 amino acids. Germline loops: CDR1 LGHDT, CDR2 YNNKEL (reference sequence). CDR3 region: CASSQDESMNEQFF.

The V gene is TRBV5-1, the J gene TRBJ2-1; TCRdb calls TRBD2, which cannot be checked without DNA. The CDR3 loop spans 16 amino acids. Per the germline V gene, CDR1 is SGHRS and CDR2 is YFSETQ. CDR3 loop: CASSGEGQAWDSQQFF.

The rearrangement joins TRBV11-2 to TRBJ2-1; TCRdb picks TRBD1, but there is no DNA to check that call. Germline V gene lookup returns CDR1 SGHAT and CDR2 FQNNGV. This CDR3 contains 13 residues. CDR3 residues: CASSLGAKDEQFF.

The rearrangement links TRBV7-2 to TRBJ2-6; TCRdb selects TRBD1, and the lack of DNA leaves this call unchecked. CDR1 is SGHTA and CDR2 is FQGNSA in the germline V gene. The CDR3 consists of 17 residues. This CDR3 reads CASSLGDRPFGANVLTF. Using reference TRBV7-2 and TRBJ2-6 for the parts outside the CDR3, the full variable domain is GAGVSQSPSNKVTEKGKDVELRCDPISGHTALYWYRQSLGQGLEFLIYFQGNSAPDKSGLPSDRFSAERTGGSVSTLTIQRTQQEDSAVYLCASSLGDRPFGANVLTFGAGSRLTVL.

The chain carries TRBV4-2 and TRBJ2-1; TCRdb names TRBD2, which stays unverified in the absence of DNA. Germline V CDR1 and CDR2: LGHNA, YNFKEQ. This CDR3 is built from 16 residues. This CDR3 reads CASSQETSGRGDEQFF.

The chain recombines TRBV25-1 with TRBJ2-4; TCRdb calls TRBD1, which cannot be checked without DNA. The CDR3 length is 17 residues. Germline V lookup: CDR1 MGHDK, CDR2 SYGVNS. The CDR3 spells CASSAATGSRGENIQYF.

This chain connects TRBV14 to TRBJ2-1; the D gene TCRdb calls, TRBD2, cannot be checked with no DNA. CDR3 length: 18 residues. Looked up from germline, CDR1 is SGHDN and CDR2 is FVKESK. The chain's CDR3 is CASSLSRGLAGGYNEQFF.

The chain uses TRBV9 and TRBJ2-7. This CDR3 is built from 14 residues. Germline CDR1 reads SGDLS; CDR2 reads YYNGEE. The CDR3 spells CASSVGQGPYEQYF.

The gene calls are TRBV20-1 and TRBJ1-1; the TCRdb D gene call, TRBD1, has no DNA to confirm it. CDR1 and CDR2 from the germline V gene are DFQATT and SNEGSKA (reference sequence). The CDR3 consists of 14 residues. Here the CDR3 reads CSAPLDGRNTEAFF.

J is TRBJ2-1 and V is TRBV6-5; absent DNA, TCRdb's TRBD1 call cannot be checked. The CDR3 covers 15 residues. Germline V gene sequence: CDR1 MNHEY, CDR2 SVGAGI. The CDR3 is CASSYLRESINEQFF.

This chain connects TRBV18 to TRBJ2-1; the TCRdb D gene call, TRBD2, has no DNA to confirm it. Germline V gene sequence: CDR1 KGHSH, CDR2 LQKENI. The CDR3 extends over 17 amino acids. The CDR3 reads CASSPLLRAGLNNEQFF.

The V gene is TRBV15, the J gene TRBJ2-2. The CDR3 is made up of 14 amino acids. Germline CDR1 reads LNHNV; CDR2 reads YYDKDF (reference sequence). The CDR3 spells CATRRDPNTGELFF.

The chain links TRBV29-1 to TRBJ2-1; without DNA, the TCRdb call of TRBD2 cannot be checked. Germline V gives CDR1 SQVTM, CDR2 ANQGSEA. The CDR3 covers 15 residues. The CDR3 sequence: CSGDYGLAVYNEQFF.

The chain combines TRBV7-3 with TRBJ2-7. The CDR3 runs 13 residues. The germline V gene has CDR1 SGHTA and CDR2 FQGTGA. The CDR3 spells CASSLTPTYEQYF.